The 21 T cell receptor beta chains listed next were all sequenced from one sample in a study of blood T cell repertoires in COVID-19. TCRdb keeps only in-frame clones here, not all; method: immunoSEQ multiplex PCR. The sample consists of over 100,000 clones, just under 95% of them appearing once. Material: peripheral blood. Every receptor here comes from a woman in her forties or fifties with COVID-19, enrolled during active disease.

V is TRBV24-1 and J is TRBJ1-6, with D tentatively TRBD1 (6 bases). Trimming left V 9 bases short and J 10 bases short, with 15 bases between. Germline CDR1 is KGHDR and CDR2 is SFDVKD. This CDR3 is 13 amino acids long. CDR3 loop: CATRGGAESPLHF. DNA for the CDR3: TGTGCCACCCGAGGGGGGGCTGAGTCACCCCTCCACTTT.

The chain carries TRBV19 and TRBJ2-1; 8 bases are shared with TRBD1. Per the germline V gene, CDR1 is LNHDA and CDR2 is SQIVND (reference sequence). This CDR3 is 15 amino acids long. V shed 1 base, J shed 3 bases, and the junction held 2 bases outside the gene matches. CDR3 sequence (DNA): TGTGCCAGTAGTATAGGGACAGGGTACTACAATGAGCAGTTCTTC. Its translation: CASSIGTGYYNEQFF.

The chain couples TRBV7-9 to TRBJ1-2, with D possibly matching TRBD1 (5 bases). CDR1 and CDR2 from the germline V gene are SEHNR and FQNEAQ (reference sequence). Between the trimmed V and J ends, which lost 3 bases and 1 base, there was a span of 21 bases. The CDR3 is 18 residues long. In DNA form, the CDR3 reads TGTGCCAGCAGCTTTATTATATCCGGGACTGCACTTAACTATGGCTACACCTTC. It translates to CASSFIISGTALNYGYTF.

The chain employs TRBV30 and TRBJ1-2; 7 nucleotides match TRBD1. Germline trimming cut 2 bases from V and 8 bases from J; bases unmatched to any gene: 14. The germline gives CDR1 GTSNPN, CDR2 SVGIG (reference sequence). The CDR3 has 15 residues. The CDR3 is CAWSTTGTAYGGYTF. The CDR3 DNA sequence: TGTGCCTGGAGTACTACCGGGACAGCCTATGGCGGCTACACCTTC.

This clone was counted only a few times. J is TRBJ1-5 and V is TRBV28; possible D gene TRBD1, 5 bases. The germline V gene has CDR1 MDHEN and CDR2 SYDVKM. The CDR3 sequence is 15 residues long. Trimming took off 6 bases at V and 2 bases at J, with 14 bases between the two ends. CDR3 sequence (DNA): TGTGCCAGCAGCCCCGGCAGGGTGGGCAATCAGCCCCAGCATTTT. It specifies CASSPGRVGNQPQHF.

The CDR3 sequence is CAKGQGGTEAFF. Written as DNA, the CDR3 is TGTGCCAAAGGACAGGGTGGAACTGAAGCTTTCTTT. V gene TRBV2 combines with J gene TRBJ1-1; 8 bases are shared with TRBD1. Looked up from germline, CDR1 is SNHLY and CDR2 is FYNNEI. V shed 10 bases, J shed 5 bases, and the junction held 6 bases outside the gene matches. The CDR3 extends over 12 amino acids.

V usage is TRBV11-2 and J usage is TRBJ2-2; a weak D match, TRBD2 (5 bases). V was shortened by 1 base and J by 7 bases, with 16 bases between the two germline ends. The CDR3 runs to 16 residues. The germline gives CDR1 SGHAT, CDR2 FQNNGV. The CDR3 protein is CASSLGRSQYHGELFF. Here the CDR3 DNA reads TGTGCCAGCAGCTTAGGGAGGTCTCAATACCACGGGGAGCTGTTTTTT.

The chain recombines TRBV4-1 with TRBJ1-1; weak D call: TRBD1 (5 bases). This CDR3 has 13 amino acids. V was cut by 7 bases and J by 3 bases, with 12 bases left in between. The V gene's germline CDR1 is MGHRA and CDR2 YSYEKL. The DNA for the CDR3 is TGCGCCAGCAATTTTGAAGGGGACACTGAAGCTTTCTTT. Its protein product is CASNFEGDTEAFF.

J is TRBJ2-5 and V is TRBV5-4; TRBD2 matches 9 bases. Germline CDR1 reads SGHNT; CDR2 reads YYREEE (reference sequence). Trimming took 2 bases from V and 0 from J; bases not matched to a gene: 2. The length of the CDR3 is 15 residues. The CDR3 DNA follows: TGTGCCAGCAGCTTAAGCGGGGGGAACCAAGAGACCCAGTACTTC. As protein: CASSLSGGNQETQYF.

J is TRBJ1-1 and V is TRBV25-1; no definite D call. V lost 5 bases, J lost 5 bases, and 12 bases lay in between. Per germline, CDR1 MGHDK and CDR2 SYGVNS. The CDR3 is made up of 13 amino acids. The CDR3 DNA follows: TGTGCCAGCAGTACCAAGTTTACTACTGAAGCTTTCTTT. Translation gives CASSTKFTTEAFF.

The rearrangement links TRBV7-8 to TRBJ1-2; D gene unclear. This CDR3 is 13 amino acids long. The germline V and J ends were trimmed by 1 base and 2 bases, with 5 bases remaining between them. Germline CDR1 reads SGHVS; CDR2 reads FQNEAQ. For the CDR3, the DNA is TGTGCCAGCAGCTTAGGAGGGAACTATGGCTACACCTTC. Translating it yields CASSLGGNYGYTF.

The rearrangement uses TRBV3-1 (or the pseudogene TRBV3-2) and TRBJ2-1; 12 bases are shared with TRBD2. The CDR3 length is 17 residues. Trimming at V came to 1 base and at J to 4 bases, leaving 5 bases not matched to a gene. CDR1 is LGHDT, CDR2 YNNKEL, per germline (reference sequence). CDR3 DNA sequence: TGTGCCAGCAGCCAAGCGCCAGGACTAGCGGGATACAATGAGCAGTTCTTC. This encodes CASSQAPGLAGYNEQFF.

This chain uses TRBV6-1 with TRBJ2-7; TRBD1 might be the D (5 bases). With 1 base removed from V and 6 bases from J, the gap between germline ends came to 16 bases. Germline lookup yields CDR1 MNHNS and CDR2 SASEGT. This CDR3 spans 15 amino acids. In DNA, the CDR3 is TGTGCCAGCAGTGAAGGGACAAGCAGGGTGGGCGAGCAGTACGTC. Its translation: CASSEGTSRVGEQYV.

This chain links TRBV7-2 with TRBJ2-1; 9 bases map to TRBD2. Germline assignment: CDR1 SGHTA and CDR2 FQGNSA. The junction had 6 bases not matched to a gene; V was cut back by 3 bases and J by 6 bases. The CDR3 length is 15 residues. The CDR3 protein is CASSLGGGAFNEQFF. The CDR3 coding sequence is TGTGCCAGCAGCTTGGGCGGGGGGGCCTTCAATGAGCAGTTCTTC.

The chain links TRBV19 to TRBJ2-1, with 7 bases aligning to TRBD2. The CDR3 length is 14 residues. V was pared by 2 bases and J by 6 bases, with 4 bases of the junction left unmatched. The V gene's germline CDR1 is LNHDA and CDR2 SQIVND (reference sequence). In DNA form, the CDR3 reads TGTGCCAGTAGTATAACGGGGGGAATCAATGAGCAGTTCTTC. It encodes CASSITGGINEQFF.

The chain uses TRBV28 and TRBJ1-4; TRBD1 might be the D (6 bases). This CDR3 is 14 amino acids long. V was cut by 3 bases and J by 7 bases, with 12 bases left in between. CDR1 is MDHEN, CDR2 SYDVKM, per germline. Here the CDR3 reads CASSFEQGVEKLFF. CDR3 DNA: TGTGCCAGCAGTTTTGAACAGGGAGTTGAAAAACTGTTTTTT.

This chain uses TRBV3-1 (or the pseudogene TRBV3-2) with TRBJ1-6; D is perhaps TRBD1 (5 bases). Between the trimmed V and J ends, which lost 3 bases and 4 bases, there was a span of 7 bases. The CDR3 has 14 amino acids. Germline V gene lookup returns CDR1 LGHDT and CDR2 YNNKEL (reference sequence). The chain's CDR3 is CASSHTGYNSPLHF. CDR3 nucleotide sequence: TGTGCCAGCAGCCACACAGGTTATAATTCACCCCTCCACTTT.

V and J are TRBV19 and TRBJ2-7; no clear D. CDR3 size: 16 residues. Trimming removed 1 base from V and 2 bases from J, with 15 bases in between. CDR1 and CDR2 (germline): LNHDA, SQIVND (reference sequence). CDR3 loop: CASSIGAGYPTYEQYF. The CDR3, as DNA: TGTGCCAGTAGTATAGGGGCAGGCTATCCGACCTACGAGCAGTACTTC.

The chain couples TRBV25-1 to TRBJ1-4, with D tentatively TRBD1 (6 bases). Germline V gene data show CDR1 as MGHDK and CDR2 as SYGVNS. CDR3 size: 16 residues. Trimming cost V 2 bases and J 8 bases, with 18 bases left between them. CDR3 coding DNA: TGTGCCAGCAGTGAACAGGGGCCAGGGCTTTGGGAAAAACTGTTTTTT. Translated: CASSEQGPGLWEKLFF.

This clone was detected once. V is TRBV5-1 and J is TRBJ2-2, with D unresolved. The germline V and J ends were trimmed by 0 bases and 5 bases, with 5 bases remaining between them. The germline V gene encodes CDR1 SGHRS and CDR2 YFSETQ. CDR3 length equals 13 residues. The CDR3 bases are TGCGCCAGCAGCTTGGGGCAAACCGGGGAGCTGTTTTTT. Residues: CASSLGQTGELFF.

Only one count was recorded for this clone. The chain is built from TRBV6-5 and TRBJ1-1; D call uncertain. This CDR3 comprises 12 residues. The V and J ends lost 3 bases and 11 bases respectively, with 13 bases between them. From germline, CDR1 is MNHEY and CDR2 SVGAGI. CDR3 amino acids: CASSYEGGGAFF. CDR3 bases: TGTGCCAGCAGTTATGAGGGAGGAGGCGCTTTCTTT.